The clone carrying this T cell receptor (beta chain) showed up just a few times. These data belong to a study of identical twins. The trim removed 0 bases at V and 3 bases at J, leaving 4 bases unmatched. The CDR3 runs to 18 residues. CDR1 is SGHNT, CDR2 YYREEE, per germline (reference sequence). Healthy Caucasians made up all donors. A universal primer site was created by template switching, with the cDNA bearing unique molecular identifiers. One entry per CDR3 protein results from TCRdb running MiXCR on the 5' RACE reads. Of 1.5 million to 2 million distinct CDR3 sequences in the sample, more than 30% were seen once.

The chain joins TRBV5-4 to TRBJ2-6; 12 bases are a match to TRBD2. Sequencing used cord blood. This TCR derives from a newborn girl in good health. CDR3 nucleotides: TGTGCCAGCAGCTTGGGACTAGCGGGGGTTTTTGGGGCCAACGTCCTGACTTTC. Its protein is CASSLGLAGVFGANVLTF.